This T cell receptor (beta chain) is drawn from a study of T cell repertoires in cytomegalovirus infection. Study in general: Indications of both CMV infection and matching HLA type were provided by public TCR beta signatures.

TCRdb reprocessed the reads with MiXCR, giving one entry per CDR3 protein. The sample lists around 130,000 distinct CDR3 sequences, roughly 9% occurring once. Trimming took off 6 bases at V and 5 bases at J, with 13 bases between the two ends. This CDR3 is built from 13 residues. This TCR was sampled from a human donor in good health (CMV status not recorded). Some clones in this sample may be carry-over from other donors' samples. The rearrangement links TRBV12-3 or TRBV12-4 to TRBJ1-2; D possibly corresponds to TRBD1 (5 bases). What was sequenced was PBMCs. CDR3 in DNA: TGTGCCAGCAGCCACCGGGGGAGGTATGGCTACACCTTC. Its protein is CASSHRGRYGYTF.